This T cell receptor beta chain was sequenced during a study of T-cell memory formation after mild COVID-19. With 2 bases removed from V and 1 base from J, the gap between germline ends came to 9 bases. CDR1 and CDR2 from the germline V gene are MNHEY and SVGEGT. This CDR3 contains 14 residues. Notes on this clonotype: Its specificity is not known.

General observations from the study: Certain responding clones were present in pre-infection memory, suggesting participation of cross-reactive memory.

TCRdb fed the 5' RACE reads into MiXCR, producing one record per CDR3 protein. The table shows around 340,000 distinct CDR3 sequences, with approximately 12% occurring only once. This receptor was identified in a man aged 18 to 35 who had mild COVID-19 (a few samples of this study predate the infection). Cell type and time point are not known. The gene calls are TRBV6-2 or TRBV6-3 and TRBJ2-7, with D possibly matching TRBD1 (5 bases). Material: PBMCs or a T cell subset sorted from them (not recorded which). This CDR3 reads CASSYAGSSYEQYF. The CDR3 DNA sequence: TGTGCCAGCAGTTACGCAGGGTCATCCTACGAGCAGTACTTC.